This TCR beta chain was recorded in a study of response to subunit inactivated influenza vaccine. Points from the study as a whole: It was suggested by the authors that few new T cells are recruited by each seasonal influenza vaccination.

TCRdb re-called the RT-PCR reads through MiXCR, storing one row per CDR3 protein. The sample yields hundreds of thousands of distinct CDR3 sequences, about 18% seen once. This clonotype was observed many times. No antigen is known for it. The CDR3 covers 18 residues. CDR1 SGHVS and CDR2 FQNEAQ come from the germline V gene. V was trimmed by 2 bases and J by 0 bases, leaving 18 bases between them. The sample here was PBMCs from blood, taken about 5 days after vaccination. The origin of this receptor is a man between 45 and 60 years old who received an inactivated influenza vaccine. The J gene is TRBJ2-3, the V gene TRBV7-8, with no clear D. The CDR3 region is CASSLPRYTASSTDTQYF. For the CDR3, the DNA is TGTGCCAGCAGCTTACCGCGGTATACCGCTAGTAGCACAGATACGCAGTATTTT.